Listed below are T cell receptor beta chains from one sample, sequenced in a study of OX40 agonist ivuxolimab in advanced cancers. Measured with immunoSEQ multiplex PCR; TCRdb has only the in-frame clones, and not every one. This table holds 45,000 to 50,000 clones, around 88% found once. The input for sequencing was CD4+ or CD8+ T cells sorted from blood, taken in a trial of the OX40 agonist ivuxolimab. These receptors all come from an adult with an advanced solid tumor such as melanoma, head and neck, liver or kidney cancer. CDR3s include the opening cysteine and the closing phenylalanine or tryptophan. Clone size is not always given. Where it is, it says once, few, many or a class for expanded clones.

-	TRBV5-1	TRBJ2-3	CASSLGLAGSTDTQYF
-	TRBV7-3	TRBJ2-7	CASSRTQGYEQYF
-	TRBV7-8	TRBJ1-1	CASSLLALVEAFF
-	TRBV27	TRBJ1-1	CASSPINTVMNTEAFF
-	TRBV7-9	TRBJ2-7	CASTGLNPYEQYF
-	TRBV21-1	TRBJ2-3	CASSKVRRRPGDTQYF
-	TRBV18	TRBJ2-1	CASSPRGASGNEQFF
-	TRBV11-2	TRBJ2-7	CASSLESGRTYEQYF
-	TRBV6-5	TRBJ2-7	CASSKRRGGRYEQYF
-	TRBV7-8	TRBJ2-7	CASSHGYEQYF
-	TRBV18	TRBJ2-7	CASSPNWGSYEQYF
once	TRBV21-1	TRBJ2-4	CASSASRGGYKYF
once	TRBV18	TRBJ2-1	CASSPRTSGRAPHEQFF
-	TRBV4-1	TRBJ2-5	CASSQVLKAPQETQYF
few	TRBV27	TRBJ1-5	CATYHPPQHF
-	TRBV7-9	TRBJ2-1	CASSFTIAGGRGEQFF
few	TRBV6-1	TRBJ1-1	CASSDWDTEAFF
-	TRBV7-9	TRBJ2-3	CASSPTGTGNTQYF
-	TRBV6-5	TRBJ2-2	CASSYLKTGELFF
-	TRBV11-2	TRBJ1-1	CASSWIRGRNTEAFF
-	TRBV18	TRBJ1-1	CASSLALTGVQNTEAFF
-	TRBV6-1	TRBJ2-1	CASSPGTTPYNEQFF
-	TRBV11-2	TRBJ1-1	CASSLGWRGVFKNTEAFF
-	TRBV7-6	TRBJ1-5	CASSYGQGDSNQPQHF
-	TRBV5-4	TRBJ2-1	CASSQTTSGNYNEQFF
-	TRBV6-6	TRBJ2-1	CASSYLGTEQFF
-	TRBV6-1	TRBJ2-7	CASSAAGTRGSSYEQYF
-	TRBV5-1	TRBJ1-2	CASSLAGGDNYGYTF
-	TRBV28	TRBJ1-1	CASKGRLNTEAFF
-	TRBV7-9	TRBJ2-7	CASSLSRAGGSYEQYF
-	TRBV11-2	TRBJ2-7	CASSLSFAYEQYF
-	TRBV11-2	TRBJ2-2	CASRRWGQGAWAGELFF
-	TRBV7-9	TRBJ1-2	CASSLGDGNYGYTF
-	TRBV5-1	TRBJ2-7	CASSLVIAGNYEQYF
-	TRBV4-2	TRBJ2-5	CASSQDGNGRPQETQYF
once	TRBV4-2	TRBJ2-1	CASSLSNEQFF
-	TRBV11-2	TRBJ2-5	CASSLPGQGRTQYF
-	TRBV5-1	TRBJ2-7	CASSLTGRAGYEQYF
-	TRBV28	TRBJ1-2	CASSLGTRYGYTF
-	TRBV7-6	TRBJ2-2	CASSPAGGAGELFF
-	TRBV6-5	TRBJ1-4	CASRQGGSEKLFF
-	TRBV18	TRBJ2-2	CATRDGQTSDGELFF
-	TRBV11-2	TRBJ2-3	CASSLVANTQYF
few	TRBV2	TRBJ1-2	CASEEGQGIYGYTF
-	TRBV5-4	TRBJ2-1	CASSRRGGAYNEQFF
-	TRBV29-1	TRBJ2-1	CGGGEAYNEQFF
-	TRBV27	TRBJ2-7	CASSFFNRDEQYF
-	TRBV9	TRBJ1-1	CASRPQPMNTEAFF
-	TRBV2	TRBJ1-1	CASSPHTEAFF
-	TRBV15	TRBJ2-1	CATSRDYQGRQFF
-	TRBV5-4	TRBJ1-1	CASSLAGTGRMNTEAFF
few	TRBV4-1	TRBJ1-2	CASSQAPFGGYTF
-	TRBV19	TRBJ2-2	CASSMVAANGELFF
-	TRBV6-6	TRBJ2-7	CASNSRQGAVYEQYF
-	TRBV2	TRBJ2-7	CASLRDRSDYEQYF
-	TRBV6-6	TRBJ2-3	CASTTGGAGDTQYF
-	TRBV30	TRBJ2-3	CAWSGTTDTQYF
-	TRBV28	TRBJ2-2	CASSLKFPYTGELFF
-	TRBV16	TRBJ1-1	CASSSTLVGNTEAFF